Each of the 29 T cell receptor beta chains below was sequenced from the same sample in a study of cytomegalovirus exposure and HLA in healthy donors. PCR employed 60 Vbeta and 13 Jbeta primers. The table came from immunoSEQ multiplex PCR; TCRdb's copy has only in-frame clones and leaves some out. This table holds roughly 150,000 clones, 73% found once. Sample: PBMCs. Receptors were obtained from a woman aged 18-29 years in good health and CMV-seropositive.

V gene TRBV27 combines with J gene TRBJ1-5; D possibly corresponds to TRBD1 (5 bases). V lost 2 bases and J lost 4, with 6 bases in between. The CDR3 length is 13 residues. In germline, CDR1 is MNHEY, CDR2 SMNVEV (reference sequence). The CDR3 protein is CASSLDRNQPQHF. For the CDR3, the DNA is TGTGCCAGCAGTTTAGACAGAAATCAGCCCCAGCATTTT.

The V gene is TRBV29-1, the J gene TRBJ1-2, with D maybe TRBD1 (5 bases). The V gene lost 4 bases and the J gene lost 3 bases, with 12 bases spanning the gap. Germline V lookup: CDR1 SQVTM, CDR2 ANQGSEA. CDR3 length equals 13 residues. The CDR3 DNA follows: TGCAGCGTTGGGCAGGGTCTCGACTATGGCTACACCTTC. Amino acid sequence: CSVGQGLDYGYTF. The full variable domain, with the rest looked up from reference TRBV29-1 and TRBJ1-2, is SAVISQKPSRDICQRGTSLTIQCQVDSQVTMMFWYRQQPGQSLTLIATANQGSEATYESGFVIDKFPISRPNLTFSTLTVSNMSPEDSSIYLCSVGQGLDYGYTFGSGTRLTVV.

The rearrangement uses TRBV4-3 and TRBJ2-7, with 7 bases aligning to TRBD1. Looked up from germline, CDR1 is LGHNA and CDR2 is YSLEER. CDR3 size: 15 residues. J was trimmed by 3 bases and V by 0 bases; bases with no gene match: 5. DNA of the CDR3: TGCGCCAGCAGCCAAGACAGAGGGGGCTTCTACGAGCAGTACTTC. Residues: CASSQDRGGFYEQYF.

J is TRBJ2-7 and V is TRBV5-6, with D maybe TRBD2 (7 bases). Germline lookup yields CDR1 SGHDT and CDR2 YYEEEE. V was trimmed by 4 bases and J by 1 base, leaving 18 bases between them. This CDR3 is 16 amino acids long. The CDR3, as DNA: TGTGCCAGCAGCCGGGGGGCCGGGACACTGTCCTACGAGCAGTACTTC. The encoded protein is CASSRGAGTLSYEQYF.

The sample holds a few counts of this clone. The chain links TRBV27 to TRBJ2-7; TRBD2 matches 8 bases. Germline-derived CDR1 and CDR2 are MNHEY and SMNVEV (reference sequence). This CDR3 contains 15 residues. With V trimmed by 2 bases and J by 3 bases, 6 bases remained unmatched. This CDR3 is CASSLLSSGNYEQYF. The CDR3 DNA reads as TGTGCCAGCAGTTTACTTAGTAGCGGGAACTACGAGCAGTACTTC.

The chain employs TRBV4-3 and TRBJ2-5; weak D call: TRBD1 (6 bases). The CDR3 runs 15 residues. The germline gives CDR1 LGHNA, CDR2 YSLEER. V was pared by 0 bases and J by 7 bases, with 15 bases between. This CDR3 is CASSQDRSRGRTQYF. DNA of the CDR3: TGCGCCAGCAGCCAAGATCGGTCCAGGGGCCGGACCCAGTACTTC.

This clone has only a few counts. This chain connects TRBV5-1 to TRBJ1-1, with a possible D match to TRBD1 (5 bases). The CDR3 runs to 13 residues. From germline, CDR1 is SGHRS and CDR2 YFSETQ. The ends were cut back, 0 bases at V and 6 bases at J, with 9 bases in the middle. CDR3 protein: CASSLVPRAEAFF. Here the CDR3 DNA reads TGCGCCAGCAGCTTGGTTCCCAGGGCTGAAGCTTTCTTT. Supplemented by reference TRBV5-1 and TRBJ1-1, the full variable domain reads KAGVTQTPRYLIKTRGQQVTLSCSPISGHRSVSWYQQTPGQGLQFLFEYFSETQRNKGNFPGRFSGRQFSNSRSEMNVSTLELGDSALYLCASSLVPRAEAFFGQGTRLTVV.

The chain links TRBV30 to TRBJ1-2; the D is unclear. CDR3 length equals 12 residues. V was shortened by 3 bases and J by 7 bases, with 12 bases between the two germline ends. CDR1 and CDR2 from the germline V gene are GTSNPN and SVGIG (reference sequence). DNA for the CDR3: TGTGCCTGGAGGGGTTGGGAGAGTGGCTACACCTTC. Protein: CAWRGWESGYTF.

V and J are TRBV4-1 and TRBJ1-5, with a tentative D call TRBD1 (5 bases). The CDR3 loop spans 15 amino acids. CDR1 MGHRA and CDR2 YSYEKL come from the germline V gene. Trimming removed 2 bases from V and 0 bases from J, with 8 bases in between. The CDR3 bases are TGCGCCAGCAGCCAACGTCAGGGTAGCAATCAGCCCCAGCATTTT. Protein sequence: CASSQRQGSNQPQHF.

J is TRBJ1-2 and V is TRBV9; no reliable D call. V gave up 0 bases and J gave up 1 base, with 13 bases separating them. The CDR3 contains 16 residues. Germline values: CDR1 SGDLS, CDR2 YYNGEE. The CDR3 DNA sequence: TGTGCCAGCAGCGTAGCTCGCGGCGGAAGTAACTATGGCTACACCTTC. Protein sequence: CASSVARGGSNYGYTF.

The chain carries TRBV9 and TRBJ2-3; 7 nucleotides match TRBD1. Germline V gene data show CDR1 as SGDLS and CDR2 as YYNGEE. The V gene end was trimmed by 4 bases and the J gene end by 5 bases; junction bases not matched to a gene: 10. The length of the CDR3 is 15 residues. The CDR3 DNA follows: TGTGCCAGCAGCTTAAGGGGGCTCCTGGAAGATACGCAGTATTTT. As protein: CASSLRGLLEDTQYF. Filled out from reference TRBV9 and TRBJ2-3, the complete variable domain reads DSGVTQTPKHLITATGQRVTLRCSPRSGDLSVYWYQQSLDQGLQFLIQYYNGEERAKGNILERFSAQQFPDLHSELNLSSLELGDSALYFCASSLRGLLEDTQYFGPGTRLTVL.

The chain combines TRBV4-1 with TRBJ2-7, with 7 bases aligning to TRBD1. Germline V gene lookup returns CDR1 MGHRA and CDR2 YSYEKL. The CDR3 extends over 15 amino acids. V shed 3 bases and J 4 bases; nucleotides not matched to a gene: 9. CDR3 sequence (DNA): TGCGCCAGCAGCCAGCATCTTACAGGGGAGTACGAGCAGTACTTC. As protein: CASSQHLTGEYEQYF.

In nucleotides, the CDR3 is TGTGCCAGCAACGACAGGAGGAGTTCTAACTATGGCTACACCTTC. The encoded protein is CASNDRRSSNYGYTF. The V call is TRBV6-5, the J call TRBJ1-2; tentative D call: TRBD1 (6 bases). Trimming shortened V by 7 bases and J by 0 bases, and 15 bases separated the two germline ends. The CDR3 is 15 residues long. The germline CDR1 and CDR2 sequences are MNHEY and SVGAGI.

The V call is TRBV6-5, the J call TRBJ2-3; TRBD1 matches 7 bases. The CDR3 covers 14 residues. Germline V CDR1 and CDR2: MNHEY, SVGAGI. V lost 6 bases to trimming and J lost 1 base; unmatched junction nucleotides: 4. CDR3 in amino acids: CASSRQGGTDTQYF. CDR3 coding DNA: TGTGCCAGCAGCCGACAGGGTGGCACAGATACGCAGTATTTT.

The sample holds one count of this clone. The chain carries TRBV15 and TRBJ2-2; 10 bases are shared with TRBD2. Germline lookup yields CDR1 LNHNV and CDR2 YYDKDF (reference sequence). The CDR3 extends over 15 amino acids. V lost 5 bases to trimming and J lost 5 bases; unmatched junction nucleotides: 5. CDR3 protein: CATSQAGGRTGELFF. CDR3 coding DNA: TGTGCCACCAGCCAAGCGGGGGGGCGGACCGGGGAGCTGTTTTTT.

V gene TRBV12-5 combines with J gene TRBJ2-2, with TRBD1 identical over 9 bases. Germline CDR1 reads LGHNT; CDR2 reads FRNRAP. CDR3 length: 17 residues. Trimming cost V 5 bases and J 2 bases; bases outside gene matches: 9. The CDR3 coding sequence is TGTGCTAGTGGTCTTTGGACAGGGGTGATAAACACCGGGGAGCTGTTTTTT. This encodes CASGLWTGVINTGELFF. The whole variable domain, filled in from reference TRBV12-5 and TRBJ2-2, reads DARVTQTPRHKVTEMGQEVTMRCQPILGHNTVFWYRQTMMQGLELLAYFRNRAPLDDSGMPKDRFSAEMPDATLATLKIQPSEPRDSAVYFCASGLWTGVINTGELFFGEGSRLTVL.

The chain links TRBV29-1 to TRBJ2-5; weak D call: TRBD2 (5 bases). This CDR3 is 11 amino acids long. The V gene lost 4 bases and the J gene lost 5 bases, with 8 bases spanning the gap. CDR1 is SQVTM and CDR2 is ANQGSEA in the germline V gene. CDR3 residues: CSVGTGETQYF. In DNA, the CDR3 is TGCAGCGTTGGGACTGGGGAGACCCAGTACTTC.

The gene calls are TRBV2 and TRBJ2-2, with D perhaps TRBD2 (6 bases). The CDR3 has 13 amino acids. Trimming stripped 6 bases from V and 4 bases from J, with 9 bases between. Germline V gives CDR1 SNHLY, CDR2 FYNNEI. This CDR3 reads CASSGEATGELFF. Written as DNA, the CDR3 is TGTGCCAGCAGCGGGGAGGCCACCGGGGAGCTGTTTTTT.

This chain links TRBV4-2 with TRBJ1-4; no clear D gene. The V end lost 1 base, the J end lost 4 bases, and 10 bases lay between the germline ends. The germline V gene has CDR1 LGHNA and CDR2 YNFKEQ. The CDR3 is made up of 15 amino acids. CDR3 amino acids: CASSQVVGSNEKLFF. The CDR3 bases are TGTGCCAGCAGCCAAGTTGTCGGTAGTAATGAAAAACTGTTTTTT.

The chain links TRBV28 to TRBJ1-2, with 10 positions matching TRBD1. V was pared by 5 bases and J by 4 bases, with 7 bases of the junction left unmatched. CDR1 is MDHEN and CDR2 is SYDVKM in the germline V gene. The CDR3 sequence is 15 residues long. CDR3 sequence (DNA): TGTGCCAGCAGTCCGGGACAGGGGTCCTTCTATGGCTACACCTTC. It encodes CASSPGQGSFYGYTF.

The chain recombines TRBV19 with TRBJ1-6; 8 nucleotides agree with TRBD1. This CDR3 comprises 17 residues. The germline gives CDR1 LNHDA, CDR2 SQIVND (reference sequence). The ends lost 6 bases at V and 6 bases at J; junction bases unmatched: 13. The CDR3 coding sequence is TGTGCCAGTAGGACGACCGGGACAGGAAACTCTAATTCACCCCTCCACTTT. Protein product: CASRTTGTGNSNSPLHF.

This chain joins TRBV11-1 and TRBJ2-3; possible D gene TRBD2, 5 bases. The V gene's germline CDR1 is SGHAT and CDR2 FQDESV (reference sequence). The CDR3 loop spans 17 amino acids. V was pared by 3 bases and J by 0 bases, with 16 bases between. The CDR3 here is CASSFGRRDASTDTQYF. Here the CDR3 DNA reads TGTGCCAGCAGCTTTGGTCGTCGGGATGCTAGCACAGATACGCAGTATTTT. Full variable domain (remainder filled in from reference TRBV11-1 and TRBJ2-3): EAEVAQSPRYKITEKSQAVAFWCDPISGHATLYWYRQILGQGPELLVQFQDESVVDDSQLPKDRFSAERLKGVDSTLKIQPAELGDSAMYLCASSFGRRDASTDTQYFGPGTRLTVL.

The chain is built from TRBV27 and TRBJ1-2, with 9 bases that match TRBD1. This CDR3 contains 15 residues. CDR1 is MNHEY and CDR2 is SMNVEV in the germline V gene (reference sequence). With V trimmed by 2 bases and J by 4 bases, 5 bases remained unmatched. CDR3 sequence (DNA): TGTGCCAGCAGTTTAGGACAGGGGCGGAGCTATGGCTACACCTTC. This encodes CASSLGQGRSYGYTF.

CDR3 in DNA: TGTGCCGGGTCTGCCGGGACAGGTTGGGGGTATGGCTACACCTTC. Translating gives CAGSAGTGWGYGYTF. V usage is TRBV30 and J usage is TRBJ1-2; 8 nucleotides align to TRBD1. The length of the CDR3 is 15 residues. Germline V gene lookup returns CDR1 GTSNPN and CDR2 SVGIG (reference sequence). V was pared by 8 bases and J by 5 bases, with 16 bases of the junction left unmatched.

The chain joins TRBV18 to TRBJ2-4; 9 bases map to TRBD1. This CDR3 spans 14 amino acids. Losses at the gene ends were 3 bases for V and 9 bases for J; bases not matched to a gene: 6. Germline-derived CDR1 and CDR2 are KGHSH and LQKENI. CDR3 residues: CASSPGTGNTIQYF. CDR3 nucleotide sequence: TGTGCCAGCTCACCCGGGACAGGGAACACCATTCAGTACTTC.

The chain is built from TRBV15 and TRBJ2-5; TRBD2 matches at 8 bases. Judging by the DNA end, TRBJ2-7 fits better; the J call may be wrong. This CDR3 is 15 amino acids long. Germline assignment: CDR1 LNHNV and CDR2 YYDKDF (reference sequence). As DNA, the CDR3 is TGTGCCACCAGCAGAGATCGGGCGGGGGGTTACGAGCAGTACTTC. Its protein product is CATSRDRAGGYEQYF.

This clone appeared once. The chain joins TRBV5-4 to TRBJ2-1; TRBD1 matches at 11 bases. Germline V gene data show CDR1 as SGHNT and CDR2 as YYREEE (reference sequence). The CDR3 contains 15 residues. Trimming took 4 bases from V and 9 from J; bases not matched to a gene: 9. The CDR3: CASSGGQGAQVEQFF. DNA of the CDR3: TGTGCCAGCAGCGGCGGACAGGGGGCGCAGGTTGAGCAGTTCTTC.

The gene calls are TRBV27 and TRBJ1-2; a weak D match, TRBD1 (6 bases). Trimming shortened V by 5 bases and J by 3 bases, and 13 bases separated the two germline ends. Germline loops: CDR1 MNHEY, CDR2 SMNVEV (reference sequence). The CDR3 extends over 14 amino acids. CDR3: CASSPSRTDYGYTF. The CDR3 DNA reads TGTGCCAGCAGTCCATCCCGGACAGACTATGGCTACACCTTC.

A remark on this clone: At one boundary the junction diverges from the germline segment, which might be a read error. This chain connects TRBV5-5 to TRBJ1-1, with a weak D call TRBD1 (5 bases). There are 14 residues in the CDR3. Germline-derived CDR1 and CDR2 are SGHKS and YYEKEE (reference sequence). The CDR3 here is CASSLAGPQAEAFF. In DNA form, the CDR3 reads TGTGCCAGCAGTTTGGCAGGACCACAGGCTGAAGCTTTCTTT.